Detailed here is one T cell receptor (beta chain). The data stem from a study of OX40 agonist ivuxolimab in advanced cancers. About the study: Patients with hepatocellular carcinoma, melanoma, renal cell or head and neck cancer made up the dose-escalation patients.

The study sampled blood at baseline, cycle 4 day 1, and cycle 7 day 1. The CDR3 is 14 residues long. Trimming left V 2 bases short and J 4 bases short, with 11 bases between. The germline gives CDR1 MNHNS, CDR2 SASEGT. This table comes from immunoSEQ multiplex PCR, and its TCRdb copy is limited to in-frame clones, with some not included. Altogether 81,000 or so clones are present, more than 70% being singletons, with the ten largest covering approximately 0.47%. The sequencing here drew on CD4+ or CD8+ T cells sorted from blood, taken in a trial of the OX40 agonist ivuxolimab. The chain is built from TRBV6-1 and TRBJ1-2; D is ambiguous. The receptor comes from an adult with an advanced solid tumor such as melanoma, head and neck, liver or kidney cancer. The DNA of the CDR3 is TGTGCCAGCAGTGAATTTATAGGCCTCTATGGCTACACCTTC. This encodes CASSEFIGLYGYTF.